This T cell receptor (beta chain) was sequenced in a study of early T cells in non-severe SARS-CoV-2 infection (dated by TCRdb to the early 2020s). At the level of the whole study: Because TCR sequencing relied on bulk RNA taken from unsorted whole blood, pairing of alpha and beta chains was not possible. Points the paper makes about the study in general: VDJdb matching was skewed toward anti-spike CD8 responses and likely underestimated virus-specific expansions, missing private and CD4 specificities.

Receptors were amplified or captured by 5' RACE. The listed sequencing device is NextSeq 500. Unique molecular identifiers were attached to individual cDNA molecules in the TCR library protocol so that sequencing error and PCR bias could be corrected. Both TCR alpha and beta chains were sequenced, and tight co-correlation was observed between alpha and beta sequence abundances in each sample. On the study's bioinformatics: Decombinator V4 was used to annotate TCR sequences for V gene, J gene and CDR3. TCRs were defined as expanded if a significant change between any two time points was detected under a Poisson model with p below 0.0001. Abundances of TCRs were expressed as counts per million after normalisation to the total number of TCRs sequenced in each sample. MAIT TCRs were defined by TRAV1-2 paired with TRAJ12, TRAJ20 or TRAJ33, and iNKT TCRs by TRAV10 paired with TRAJ18. VDJdb, accessed 1 November 2021, was searched for CMV, EBV and SARS-CoV-2 annotated TCRs, with TCRs annotated for multiple antigens excluded. TCRdb's own reprocessing of the public reads used fastp at Q25 and MiXCR and kept productive beta chains. All rows with the same CDR3 protein become a single entry with the most common DNA and genes. TCRdb's processing, not the study's, gives the V and J calls here. The sample table shows tens of thousands of distinct CDR3 sequences, and more than 10% are seen once. The top ten clones comprise under 2% of the sample.

Germline trimming: 0 bases from V, 5 bases from J; junction bases outside gene matches: 3. The CDR3 numbers 13 residues from cysteine through phenylalanine. Of all the DNA, just the CDR3 is kept, 39 bases in frame from base 1. CDR1 and CDR2, per the germline V gene (reference sequence), are DFQATT and SNEGSKA. This clonotype was recorded a few times. The antigen it binds to is not known. No much larger clone exists at a distance of one base, and base qualities are not known. A case-control design nested within a healthcare worker cohort in London, UK, was used, with weekly nasopharyngeal swab PCR tests and blood sampling performed. Healthcare workers were recruited between 23 and 31 March 2020, during the week of the UK lockdown, and were followed weekly for up to about 16 weeks.

The TCR sequence derives from an adult who was a healthcare worker with PCR-confirmed SARS-CoV-2 infection or an uninfected control (not recorded which). Sequenced: whole blood. The chain uses TRBV20-1 and TRBJ2-5; TRBD2 fits 7 bases in the junction. CDR3 reads: CSARDLGGETQYF. The nucleotide sequence reads as follows: TGCAGTGCTAGAGATTTGGGGGGGGAGACCCAGTACTTC.